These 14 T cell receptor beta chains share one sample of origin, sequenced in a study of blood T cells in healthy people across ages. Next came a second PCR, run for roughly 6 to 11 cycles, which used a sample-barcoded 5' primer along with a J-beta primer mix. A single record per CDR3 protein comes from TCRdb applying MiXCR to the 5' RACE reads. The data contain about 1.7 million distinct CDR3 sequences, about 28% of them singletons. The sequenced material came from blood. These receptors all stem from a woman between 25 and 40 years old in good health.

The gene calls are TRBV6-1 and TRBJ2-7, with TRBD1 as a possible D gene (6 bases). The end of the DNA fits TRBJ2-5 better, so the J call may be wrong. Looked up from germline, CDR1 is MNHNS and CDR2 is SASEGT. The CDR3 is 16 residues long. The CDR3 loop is CASSVNRAPGQETQYF. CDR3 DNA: TGTGCCAGCAGTGTCAACAGGGCTCCCGGTCAGGAGACCCAGTACTTC.

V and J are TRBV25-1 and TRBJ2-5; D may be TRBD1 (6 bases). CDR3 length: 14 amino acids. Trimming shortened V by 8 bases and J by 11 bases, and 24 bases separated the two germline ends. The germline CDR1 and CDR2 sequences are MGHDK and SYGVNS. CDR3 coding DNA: TGTGCCAGCCGAAAAGGGGGAGTATGGGATGAGCAGTACTTC. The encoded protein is CASRKGGVWDEQYF.

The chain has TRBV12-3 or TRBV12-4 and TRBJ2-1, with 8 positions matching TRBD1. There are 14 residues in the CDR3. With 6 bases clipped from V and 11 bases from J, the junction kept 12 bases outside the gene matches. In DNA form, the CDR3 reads TGTGCCAGCAGGAACGGGACAGGTAAAATCAAGCAGTTCTTC. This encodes CASRNGTGKIKQFF.

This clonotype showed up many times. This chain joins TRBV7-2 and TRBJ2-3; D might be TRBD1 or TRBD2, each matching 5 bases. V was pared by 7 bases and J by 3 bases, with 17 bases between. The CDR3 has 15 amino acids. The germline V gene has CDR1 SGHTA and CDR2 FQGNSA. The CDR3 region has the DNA TGTGCCAGCACCCGGGGTAGGGGACGGACAGATACGCAGTATTTT. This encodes CASTRGRGRTDTQYF.

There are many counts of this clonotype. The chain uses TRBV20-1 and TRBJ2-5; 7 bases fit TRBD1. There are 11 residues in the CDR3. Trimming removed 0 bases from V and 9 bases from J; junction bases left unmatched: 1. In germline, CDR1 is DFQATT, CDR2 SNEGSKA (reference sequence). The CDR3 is CSARDQGAQYF. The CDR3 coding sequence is TGCAGTGCTAGAGATCAGGGGGCCCAGTACTTC.

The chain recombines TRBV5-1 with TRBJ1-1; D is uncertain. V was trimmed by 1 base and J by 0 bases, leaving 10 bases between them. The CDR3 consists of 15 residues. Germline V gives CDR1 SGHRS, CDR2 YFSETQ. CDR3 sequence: CASSLYSRMNTEAFF. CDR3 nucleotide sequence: TGCGCCAGCAGCTTGTACAGCAGGATGAACACTGAAGCTTTCTTT.

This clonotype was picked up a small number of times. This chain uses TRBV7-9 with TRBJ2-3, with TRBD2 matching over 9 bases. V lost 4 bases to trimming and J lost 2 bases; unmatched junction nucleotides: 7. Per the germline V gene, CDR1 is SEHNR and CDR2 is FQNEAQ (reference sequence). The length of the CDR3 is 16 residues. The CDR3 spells CASSSSGGPITDTQYF. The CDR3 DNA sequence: TGTGCCAGCAGCTCCAGCGGGGGGCCTATCACAGATACGCAGTATTTT.

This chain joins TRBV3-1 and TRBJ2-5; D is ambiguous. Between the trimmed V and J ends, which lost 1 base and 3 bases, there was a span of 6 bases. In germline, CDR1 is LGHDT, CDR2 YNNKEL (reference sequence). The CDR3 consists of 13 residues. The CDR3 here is CASSQANEETQYF. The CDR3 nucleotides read TGTGCCAGCAGCCAAGCGAACGAAGAGACCCAGTACTTC.

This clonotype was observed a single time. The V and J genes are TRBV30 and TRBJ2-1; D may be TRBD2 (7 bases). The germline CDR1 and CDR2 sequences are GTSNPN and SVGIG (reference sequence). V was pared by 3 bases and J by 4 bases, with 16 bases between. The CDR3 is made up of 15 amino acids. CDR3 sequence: CAWREGGPGYNEQFF. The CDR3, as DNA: TGTGCCTGGAGGGAGGGGGGGCCTGGTTACAATGAGCAGTTCTTC.

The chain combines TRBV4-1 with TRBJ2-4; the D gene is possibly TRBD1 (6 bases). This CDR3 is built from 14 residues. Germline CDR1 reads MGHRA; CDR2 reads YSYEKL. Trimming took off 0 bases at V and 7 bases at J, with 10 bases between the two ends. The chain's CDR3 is CASSQDGGRNIQYF. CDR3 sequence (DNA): TGCGCCAGCAGCCAAGATGGGGGCAGGAACATTCAGTACTTC.

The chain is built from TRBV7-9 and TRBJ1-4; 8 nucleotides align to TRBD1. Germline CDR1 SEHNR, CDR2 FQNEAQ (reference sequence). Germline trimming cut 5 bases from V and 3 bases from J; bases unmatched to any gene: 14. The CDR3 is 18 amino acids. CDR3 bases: TGTGCCAGCAGCAGAATGCAGGGGGCGAGAGTGGCTAATGAAAAACTGTTTTTT. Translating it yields CASSRMQGARVANEKLFF.

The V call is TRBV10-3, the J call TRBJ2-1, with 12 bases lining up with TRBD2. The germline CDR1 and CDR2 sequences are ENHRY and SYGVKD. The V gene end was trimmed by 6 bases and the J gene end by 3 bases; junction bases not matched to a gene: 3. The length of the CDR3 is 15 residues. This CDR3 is CAISGTSGFYNEQFF. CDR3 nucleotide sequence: TGTGCCATCAGCGGGACTAGCGGGTTCTACAATGAGCAGTTCTTC.

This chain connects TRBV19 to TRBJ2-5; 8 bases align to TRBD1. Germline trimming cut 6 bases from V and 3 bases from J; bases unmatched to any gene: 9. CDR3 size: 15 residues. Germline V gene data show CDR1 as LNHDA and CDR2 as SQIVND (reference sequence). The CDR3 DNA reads TGTGCCAGTAGGACCTGGGGACAGGAAGAAGAGACCCAGTACTTC. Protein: CASRTWGQEEETQYF.

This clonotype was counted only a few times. CDR3 in amino acids: CASSFWRGNSPLHF. The CDR3 DNA is TGTGCCAGCAGCTTCTGGAGAGGAAATTCACCCCTCCACTTT. The chain couples TRBV11-2 to TRBJ1-6; D is uncertain. Trimming took 3 bases from V and 7 from J, leaving 10 bases between them. CDR1 and CDR2 (germline): SGHAT, FQNNGV. The CDR3 is made up of 14 amino acids.